These T cell receptor beta chains were read from a single sample in a study of T cells in Graves' hyperthyroidism and ophthalmopathy. Each CDR3 protein is one row after TCRdb ran MiXCR on the multiplex PCR reads. The table lists fewer than 350,000 distinct CDR3 sequences, roughly 18% of them singletons. Sequenced material: blood. The receptors were sampled from a woman in her thirties or forties with Graves' ophthalmopathy. Both conserved end residues are part of each CDR3. A D gene is named only where the DNA matches it firmly. The size entry is marked missing in some rows and otherwise reads once, few, many or a size class.

size	D	V	J	CDR3	DNA
-	TRBD2	TRBV6-2/TRBV6-3	TRBJ2-5	CASSYMSGRETQYF	TGTGCCAGCAGCTACATGAGCGGGAGAGAGACCCAGTACTTC
many	-	TRBV27	TRBJ2-2	CASSLTPLWGELFF	TGTGCCAGCAGTTTGACTCCACTATGGGGGGAGCTGTTTTTT
many	-	TRBV27	TRBJ1-1	CASSLKGWAEAFF	TGTGCCAGCAGTTTAAAGGGGTGGGCTGAAGCTTTCTTT
many	TRBD2	TRBV11-2	TRBJ2-7	CASSTNGRGLNEQYF	TGTGCCAGCAGCACTAACGGGAGGGGCTTGAACGAGCAGTACTTC
-	-	TRBV5-5	TRBJ2-2	CASSLQGAGFTGELFF	TGTGCCAGCAGCTTACAGGGAGCGGGGTTCACCGGGGAGCTGTTTTTT
many	TRBD2	TRBV7-7	TRBJ2-7	CASSPGLAGINEQYF	TGTGCTAGCAGCCCTGGACTAGCGGGAATAAACGAGCAGTACTTC
-	-	TRBV12-3/TRBV12-4	TRBJ2-7	CASSFKLISYEQYF	TGTGCCAGCAGTTTTAAATTGATATCCTACGAGCAGTACTTC
many	-	TRBV11-2	TRBJ2-5	CASSLGAPETQYF	TGTGCCAGCAGCTTAGGGGCCCCAGAGACCCAGTACTTC
many	-	TRBV27	TRBJ2-7	CASSRSGERSEQYF	TGTGCCAGCAGCCGTTCGGGGGAGAGGAGCGAGCAGTACTTC
many	-	TRBV20-1	TRBJ1-2	CSARDQPAYTF	TGCAGTGCTAGAGATCAACCAGCCTACACCTTC
many	-	TRBV7-3	TRBJ2-2	CASSLRPPGQNTGELFF	TGTGCCAGCAGCTTAAGACCCCCGGGGCAAAACACCGGGGAGCTGTTTTTT
-	-	TRBV5-1	TRBJ2-5	CASSRGTQPGKETQYF	TGCGCCAGCAGTCGTGGGACCCAGCCCGGGAAAGAGACCCAGTACTTC
-	-	TRBV28	TRBJ1-2	CASSSSPNTNGYTF	TGTGCCAGCAGTTCCTCCCCAAATACAAATGGCTACACCTTC
many	-	TRBV29-1	TRBJ2-7	CSVEDPSSYEQYF	TGCAGCGTTGAGGACCCTTCTAGCTACGAGCAGTACTTC
many	-	TRBV15	TRBJ1-5	CATSIGTQPQHF	TGTGCCACCAGCATCGGAACTCAGCCCCAGCACTTT
many	TRBD1	TRBV7-2	TRBJ2-7	CASSRGQGTYEQYF	TGTGCCAGCAGCAGGGGACAGGGGACCTACGAGCAGTACTTC
many	-	TRBV6-2/TRBV6-3	TRBJ1-5	CASRGDLSNQPQHF	TGTGCCAGCAGAGGGGATCTGAGCAATCAGCCCCAGCATTTT
many	-	TRBV3-1	TRBJ2-4	CASSQVTSIQYF	TGTGCCAGCAGCCAAGTCACGAGTATTCAGTACTTC
many	TRBD1	TRBV25-1	TRBJ1-1	CASSESTGGWTEAFF	TGTGCCAGCAGTGAATCAACAGGGGGGTGGACTGAAGCTTTCTTT
-	-	TRBV7-2	TRBJ1-3	CASSLGDLSGNTIYF	TGTGCCAGCAGCTTAGGGGACCTCTCTGGAAACACCATATATTTT
many	TRBD1	TRBV7-9	TRBJ1-1	CASSLGTQGVYTEAFF	TGTGCCAGCAGCTTAGGCACACAGGGGGTCTACACTGAAGCTTTCTTT
many	TRBD1	TRBV28	TRBJ1-3	CASRGTGGSGNTIYF	TGTGCCAGCAGAGGGACAGGGGGCAGTGGAAACACCATATATTTT
once	TRBD2	TRBV30	TRBJ2-7	CAWSASSGSGGEQYF	TGTGCCTGGAGTGCTTCTAGCGGGAGCGGAGGAGAGCAGTACTTC
many	-	TRBV6-5	TRBJ2-7	CASSYSGLENYEQYF	TGTGCCAGCAGTTACTCCGGCCTTGAGAACTACGAGCAGTACTTC
many	-	TRBV27	TRBJ1-1	CATLITPNTEAFF	TGTGCCACTTTAATAACACCGAACACTGAAGCTTTCTTT
many	-	TRBV5-5	TRBJ2-2	CASSLGAAGTGELFF	TGTGCCAGCAGCTTGGGGGCGGCAGGGACCGGGGAGCTGTTTTTT
-	TRBD1	TRBV5-4	TRBJ2-7	CASSLGRDRGSYEQYF	TGTGCCAGCAGCTTGGGGAGGGACAGGGGCTCCTACGAGCAGTACTTC
many	TRBD2	TRBV20-1	TRBJ2-2	CSASRLAGEITGELFF	TGCAGTGCTAGTAGGCTAGCGGGAGAAATCACCGGGGAGCTGTTTTTT
many	TRBD1	TRBV6-2/TRBV6-3	TRBJ2-2	CASKLAAGGTGELFF	TGTGCCAGCAAATTGGCGGCAGGGGGAACCGGGGAGCTGTTTTTT
many	-	TRBV7-6	TRBJ2-7	CASSLGVGAGRTYEQYF	TGTGCCAGCAGCTTAGGGGTGGGCGCAGGGAGGACCTACGAGCAGTACTTC
many	-	TRBV28	TRBJ2-7	CASSPTRGYSREQYF	TGTGCCAGCAGTCCGACTAGGGGGTATTCTCGCGAGCAGTACTTC
few	-	TRBV20-1	TRBJ2-2	CSARVREWYTGELFF	TGCAGTGCTAGGGTACGGGAGTGGTATACCGGGGAGCTGTTTTTT
many	TRBD1	TRBV10-3	TRBJ2-7	CATTGTGKREQYF	TGTGCCACGACCGGGACAGGAAAAAGAGAGCAGTACTTC
-	-	TRBV5-6	TRBJ1-5	CASSLVSRVRGNQPQPF	TGTGCCAGCAGCTTGGTCTCCAGGGTACGCGGCAATCAGCCCCAGCCTTTT
many	-	TRBV6-1	TRBJ2-5	CASSQGVAGSETQYF	TGTGCCAGCAGCCAGGGGGTGGCGGGGTCTGAGACCCAGTACTTC
many	TRBD1	TRBV5-1	TRBJ1-1	CASSLTGGLTEAFF	TGCGCCAGCAGCTTAACAGGGGGTCTCACTGAAGCTTTCTTT
many	-	TRBV28	TRBJ1-2	CASSLDRQPHYGYTF	TGTGCCAGCAGTTTGGACAGACAGCCCCACTATGGCTACACCTTC
many	-	TRBV20-1	TRBJ1-5	CSASRYGKNSNQPQHF	TGCAGTGCTAGTCGTTACGGGAAAAATAGCAATCAGCCCCAGCATTTT
many	TRBD2	TRBV13	TRBJ2-5	CASSTIAGETQYF	TGTGCCAGCAGCACAATAGCGGGAGAGACCCAGTACTTC
-	-	TRBV24-1	TRBJ2-7	CATSDSDESTYEQYF	TGTGCCACCAGTGATTCCGACGAAAGTACCTACGAGCAGTACTTC
many	-	TRBV27	TRBJ1-5	CASSLFGVDQPQHF	TGTGCCAGCAGTTTATTTGGGGTGGATCAGCCCCAGCATTTT
many	TRBD1	TRBV6-2/TRBV6-3	TRBJ2-7	CASSWGQVAPYEQYF	TGTGCCAGCAGTTGGGGACAGGTAGCCCCCTACGAGCAGTACTTC
few	TRBD1	TRBV28	TRBJ2-7	CASSLTGGAEEQYF	TGTGCCAGCAGTTTAACAGGGGGCGCGGAGGAGCAGTACTTC
-	-	TRBV12-3/TRBV12-4	TRBJ1-2	CASSPPRYDYGYTF	TGTGCCAGCAGTCCCCCCAGATACGACTATGGCTACACCTTC
-	TRBD1	TRBV6-2/TRBV6-3	TRBJ1-5	CASRWDRGSNQPQHF	TGTGCCAGCAGATGGGACAGGGGAAGCAATCAGCCCCAGCATTTT
many	TRBD2	TRBV5-1	TRBJ2-2	CASSLDRLAANTGELFF	TGCGCCAGCAGCTTGGATCGACTAGCGGCAAACACCGGGGAGCTGTTTTTT
many	-	TRBV5-1	TRBJ2-7	CASSYVSGYEQYF	TGCGCCAGCAGCTACGTTAGCGGCTACGAGCAGTACTTC
many	-	TRBV27	TRBJ1-5	CASSLLYQPQHF	TGTGCCAGCAGTTTATTGTATCAGCCCCAGCATTTT
many	-	TRBV2	TRBJ2-7	CASSHGTHYEQYF	TGTGCCAGCAGCCACGGGACACACTACGAGCAGTACTTC
-	-	TRBV6-1	TRBJ1-3	CASSPARLAGNTIYF	TGTGCCAGCTCACCCGCCCGCTTGGCTGGAAACACCATATATTTT
-	-	TRBV6-2/TRBV6-3	TRBJ1-5	CASSSGLLNRQPQHF	TGTGCCAGCAGTTCGGGACTGCTGAATCGTCAGCCCCAGCATTTT
many	TRBD2	TRBV29-1	TRBJ2-7	CSVERLAGGYEQYF	TGCAGCGTTGAAAGGCTAGCGGGCGGCTACGAGCAGTACTTC